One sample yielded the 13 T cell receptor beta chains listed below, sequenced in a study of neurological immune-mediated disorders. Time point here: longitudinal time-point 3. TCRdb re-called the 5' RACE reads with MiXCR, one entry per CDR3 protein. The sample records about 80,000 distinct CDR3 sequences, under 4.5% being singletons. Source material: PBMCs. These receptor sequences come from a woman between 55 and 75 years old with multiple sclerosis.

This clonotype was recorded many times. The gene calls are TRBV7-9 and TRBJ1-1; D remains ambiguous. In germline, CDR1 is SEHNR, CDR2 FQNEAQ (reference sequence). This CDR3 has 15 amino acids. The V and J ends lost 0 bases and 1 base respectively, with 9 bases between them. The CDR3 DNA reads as TGTGCCAGCAGCTTAGCGAGTTCTGAGAACACTGAAGCTTTCTTT. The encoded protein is CASSLASSENTEAFF.

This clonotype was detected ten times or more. This chain's CDR3 is CASSQDLISSYEQFF. DNA for the CDR3: TGTGCCAGCAGCCAAGATCTTATCTCTAGCTATGAGCAGTTCTTC. The chain is built from TRBV14 and TRBJ2-1; D is possibly TRBD2 (5 bases). V was clipped by 0 bases and J by 8 bases, with 14 bases between them. Germline V gene sequence: CDR1 SGHDN, CDR2 FVKESK. The CDR3 consists of 15 residues.

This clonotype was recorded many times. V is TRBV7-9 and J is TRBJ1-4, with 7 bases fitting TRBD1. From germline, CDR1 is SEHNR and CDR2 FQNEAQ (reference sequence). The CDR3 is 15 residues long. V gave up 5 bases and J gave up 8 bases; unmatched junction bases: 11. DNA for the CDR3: TGTGCCAGCAGCCAGGGAGGGGGCTTTTCGGAAAAACTGTTTTTT. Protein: CASSQGGGFSEKLFF.

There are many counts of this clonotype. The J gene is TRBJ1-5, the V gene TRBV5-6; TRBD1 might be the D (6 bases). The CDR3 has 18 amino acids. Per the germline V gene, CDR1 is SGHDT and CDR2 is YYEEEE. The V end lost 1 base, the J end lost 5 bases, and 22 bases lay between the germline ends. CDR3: CASSLRSGRVAGDQPQHF. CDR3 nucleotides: TGTGCCAGCAGCTTGCGTAGCGGGCGAGTGGCAGGGGATCAGCCCCAGCATTTT.

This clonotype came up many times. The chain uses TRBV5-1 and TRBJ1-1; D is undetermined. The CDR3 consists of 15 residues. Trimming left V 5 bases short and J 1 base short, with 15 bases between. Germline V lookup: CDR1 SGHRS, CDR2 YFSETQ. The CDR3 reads CASSSRSGGNTEAFF. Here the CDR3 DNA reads TGCGCCAGCAGTTCGAGATCCGGCGGGAACACTGAAGCTTTCTTT.

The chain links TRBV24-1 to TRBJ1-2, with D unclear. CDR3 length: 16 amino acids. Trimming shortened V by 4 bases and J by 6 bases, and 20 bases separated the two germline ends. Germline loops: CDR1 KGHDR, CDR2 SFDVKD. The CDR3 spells CATSELTDGRRDGYTF. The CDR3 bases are TGTGCCACCAGTGAACTCACCGACGGGAGGCGGGATGGCTACACCTTC.

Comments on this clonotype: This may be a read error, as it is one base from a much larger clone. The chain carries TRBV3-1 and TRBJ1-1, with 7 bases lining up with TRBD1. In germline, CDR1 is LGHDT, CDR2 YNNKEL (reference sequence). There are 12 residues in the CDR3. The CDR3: CAISLPGGGAFF. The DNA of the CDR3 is TGTGCCATCAGCCTACCAGGGGGTGGGGCTTTCTTT.

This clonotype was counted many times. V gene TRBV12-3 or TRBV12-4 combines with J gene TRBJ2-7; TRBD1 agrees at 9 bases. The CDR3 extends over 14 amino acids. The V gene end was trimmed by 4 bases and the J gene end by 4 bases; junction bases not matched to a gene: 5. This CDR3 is CASSSYGQGYEQYF. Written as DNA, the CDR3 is TGTGCCAGCAGTTCCTACGGACAGGGGTACGAGCAGTACTTC.

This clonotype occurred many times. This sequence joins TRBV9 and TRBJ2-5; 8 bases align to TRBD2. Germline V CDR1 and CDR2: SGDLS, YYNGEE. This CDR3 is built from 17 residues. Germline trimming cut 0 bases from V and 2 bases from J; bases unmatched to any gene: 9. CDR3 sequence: CASSVALRAGGQETQYF. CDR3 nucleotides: TGTGCCAGCAGCGTAGCCCTCCGCGCGGGGGGACAAGAGACCCAGTACTTC.

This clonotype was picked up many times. The CDR3 protein is CASSESQGRPDTQYF. CDR3 DNA sequence: TGTGCCAGCAGTGAATCACAGGGGAGGCCAGATACGCAGTATTTT. The chain is built from TRBV6-1 and TRBJ2-3, with a weak D call TRBD1 (7 bases). Germline CDR1 MNHNS, CDR2 SASEGT. This CDR3 comprises 15 residues. The V gene lost 2 bases and the J gene lost 4 bases, with 13 bases spanning the gap.

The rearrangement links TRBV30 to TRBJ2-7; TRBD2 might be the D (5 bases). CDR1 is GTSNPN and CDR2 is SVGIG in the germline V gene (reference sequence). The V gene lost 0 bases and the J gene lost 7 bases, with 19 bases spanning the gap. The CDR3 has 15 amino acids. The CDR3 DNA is TGTGCCTGGAGTGTACCTCAGTTTCCCCCGGGGGAGCAGTACTTC. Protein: CAWSVPQFPPGEQYF.

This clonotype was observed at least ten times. The CDR3: CSASPGQGRSYEQYF. The CDR3 DNA reads TGCAGTGCTTCGCCGGGACAGGGACGCTCCTACGAGCAGTACTTC. This chain connects TRBV20-1 to TRBJ2-7; 9 bases map to TRBD1. The CDR3 is made up of 15 amino acids. Unmatched junction bases numbered 8, after V lost 5 bases and J lost 0 bases. Germline CDR1 reads DFQATT; CDR2 reads SNEGSKA (reference sequence).

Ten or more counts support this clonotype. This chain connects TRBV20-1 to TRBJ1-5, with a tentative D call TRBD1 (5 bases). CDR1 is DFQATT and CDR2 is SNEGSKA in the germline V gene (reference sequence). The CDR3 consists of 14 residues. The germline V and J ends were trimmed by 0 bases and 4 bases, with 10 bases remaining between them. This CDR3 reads CSARDRPGNQPQHF. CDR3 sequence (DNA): TGCAGTGCTAGAGATCGGCCAGGGAATCAGCCCCAGCATTTT.